A selection of T cell receptor beta chains follows, all from one sample in a study of T cells in Graves' hyperthyroidism and ophthalmopathy. TCRdb independently ran MiXCR on the multiplex PCR reads; one entry per CDR3 protein. The data hold 550,000 to 700,000 distinct CDR3 sequences, with roughly 50% observed a single time. The sequencing input was peripheral blood or thyroid tissue (not recorded which). The receptors shown here come from an adult woman with Graves' disease, either hyperthyroidism or ophthalmopathy (not recorded which). CDR3s include the opening cysteine and the closing phenylalanine or tryptophan. A D gene is named only where the DNA matches it firmly. The listing skips clone size in some rows; elsewhere it reads once, few, many or a size class.

cdr3_aa: CSANIRQNYGYTF
cdr3_nt: TGCAGTGCAAATATTCGACAGAACTATGGCTACACCTTC
j_call: TRBJ1-2
cdr3_length: 13
v_call: TRBV20-1
d_call: .
clone_size: .

cdr3_aa: CASKGQGVYGYTF
cdr3_nt: TGTGCCAGCAAGGGACAGGGGGTCTATGGCTACACCTTC
j_call: TRBJ1-2
cdr3_length: 13
v_call: TRBV9
d_call: TRBD1
clone_size: few

cdr3_aa: CASSSSGRTEQYF
cdr3_nt: TGCGCCAGCAGCTCTAGCGGGAGGACCGAGCAGTACTTC
j_call: TRBJ2-7
cdr3_length: 13
v_call: TRBV5-1
d_call: TRBD2
clone_size: many

cdr3_aa: CSARDFQGDEKLFF
cdr3_nt: TGCAGTGCTAGAGATTTCCAGGGCGATGAAAAACTGTTTTTT
j_call: TRBJ1-4
cdr3_length: 14
v_call: TRBV20-1
d_call: .
clone_size: many

cdr3_aa: CASSLGDMVETQYF
cdr3_nt: TGTGCCAGCAGCTTAGGGGACATGGTGGAGACCCAGTACTTC
j_call: TRBJ2-5
cdr3_length: 14
v_call: TRBV7-2
d_call: .
clone_size: .

cdr3_aa: CASNYMNTEAFF
cdr3_nt: TGTGCCAGTAATTACATGAACACTGAAGCTTTCTTT
j_call: TRBJ1-1
cdr3_length: 12
v_call: TRBV19
d_call: .
clone_size: .

cdr3_aa: CASRDTGGRGYTF
cdr3_nt: TGTGCCAGCAGAGATACAGGGGGCCGTGGCTACACCTTC
j_call: TRBJ1-2
cdr3_length: 13
v_call: TRBV28
d_call: TRBD1
clone_size: .

cdr3_aa: CASSPPAGRETQYF
cdr3_nt: TGTGCCAGCAGCCCACCGGCCGGGAGAGAGACCCAGTACTTC
j_call: TRBJ2-5
cdr3_length: 14
v_call: TRBV7-9
d_call: .
clone_size: many

cdr3_aa: CASSLGGRNTGELFF
cdr3_nt: TGTGCCAGCAGCTTAGGTGGGAGGAACACCGGGGAGCTGTTTTTT
j_call: TRBJ2-2
cdr3_length: 15
v_call: TRBV7-2
d_call: .
clone_size: .

cdr3_aa: CSARIFPTQPRNIQYF
cdr3_nt: TGCAGTGCCAGAATCTTCCCGACACAGCCAAGGAACATTCAGTACTTC
j_call: TRBJ2-4
cdr3_length: 16
v_call: TRBV20-1
d_call: .
clone_size: .

cdr3_aa: CASSYWGTGNTF
cdr3_nt: .
j_call: TRBJ1-2
cdr3_length: 12
v_call: TRBV12-3/TRBV12-4
d_call: .
clone_size: once

cdr3_aa: CAISAEGSLRRETQYF
cdr3_nt: TGTGCCATCAGTGCGGAGGGTAGTCTCAGGCGGGAGACCCAGTACTTC
j_call: TRBJ2-5
cdr3_length: 16
v_call: TRBV10-3
d_call: .
clone_size: few

cdr3_aa: CSVEISGSVETQYF
cdr3_nt: TGCAGCGTTGAAATTAGCGGGAGTGTGGAGACCCAGTACTTC
j_call: TRBJ2-5
cdr3_length: 14
v_call: TRBV29-1
d_call: TRBD2
clone_size: .

cdr3_aa: CASRGWRDGSYEQYF
cdr3_nt: TGTGCCAGCAGGGGGTGGCGGGACGGGTCCTACGAGCAGTACTTC
j_call: TRBJ2-7
cdr3_length: 15
v_call: TRBV2
d_call: .
clone_size: .

cdr3_aa: CATSRGSGSGVSYEQYF
cdr3_nt: TGTGCCACCAGCAGAGGATCTGGATCGGGAGTAAGCTACGAGCAGTACTTC
j_call: TRBJ2-7
cdr3_length: 17
v_call: TRBV15
d_call: .
clone_size: .

cdr3_aa: CASSQSITGWEQYF
cdr3_nt: TGCGCCAGCAGCCAAAGCATAACAGGGTGGGAGCAGTACTTC
j_call: TRBJ2-7
cdr3_length: 14
v_call: TRBV4-3
d_call: .
clone_size: .

cdr3_aa: CASSLDGSSGETQYF
cdr3_nt: TGTGCCAGCAGCTTAGACGGGAGTTCGGGCGAGACCCAGTACTTC
j_call: TRBJ2-5
cdr3_length: 15
v_call: TRBV11-2
d_call: .
clone_size: .

cdr3_aa: CASSLSGAGEQFF
cdr3_nt: TGTGCCAGCAGCTTGAGCGGCGCGGGGGAGCAGTTTTTT
j_call: TRBJ2-2
cdr3_length: 13
v_call: TRBV7-9
d_call: TRBD2
clone_size: .

cdr3_aa: CASSVRGLAVTQETQYF
cdr3_nt: TGTGCCAGCAGTGTTCGGGGACTAGCGGTTACTCAAGAGACCCAGTACTTC
j_call: TRBJ2-5
cdr3_length: 17
v_call: TRBV2
d_call: TRBD2
clone_size: .

cdr3_aa: CASRSQMGRGRAGELFF
cdr3_nt: TGTGCCAGCAGATCCCAGATGGGCAGGGGACGCGCCGGGGAGCTGTTTTTT
j_call: TRBJ2-2
cdr3_length: 17
v_call: TRBV7-9
d_call: .
clone_size: many

cdr3_aa: CASSQWTGVYEQYF
cdr3_nt: TGCGCCAGCAGCCAGTGGACAGGGGTGTACGAGCAGTACTTC
j_call: TRBJ2-7
cdr3_length: 14
v_call: TRBV4-1
d_call: TRBD1
clone_size: once

cdr3_aa: CSASWTGGTSGLYEQYF
cdr3_nt: TGCAGTGCTTCATGGACAGGGGGGACTAGCGGCCTCTACGAGCAGTACTTC
j_call: TRBJ2-7
cdr3_length: 17
v_call: TRBV20-1
d_call: .
clone_size: .

cdr3_aa: CASLGWTEAFF
cdr3_nt: TGTGCCAGCCTCGGGTGGACTGAAGCTTTCTTT
j_call: TRBJ1-1
cdr3_length: 11
v_call: TRBV7-3
d_call: .
clone_size: .

cdr3_aa: CASSYPTGGLSGANVLTF
cdr3_nt: TGTGCCAGCAGTTACCCGACAGGGGGCCTCTCTGGGGCCAACGTCCTGACTTTC
j_call: TRBJ2-6
cdr3_length: 18
v_call: TRBV6-2/TRBV6-3
d_call: TRBD1
clone_size: .

cdr3_aa: CASSLSRRPNTGELFF
cdr3_nt: TGTGCCAGCAGCTTAAGTCGCAGGCCGAACACCGGGGAGCTGTTTTTT
j_call: TRBJ2-2
cdr3_length: 16
v_call: TRBV11-2
d_call: .
clone_size: many

cdr3_aa: CASSLVIAGASYEQYF
cdr3_nt: TGTGCCAGCAGCTTAGTAATAGCGGGAGCCTCCTACGAGCAGTACTTC
j_call: TRBJ2-7
cdr3_length: 16
v_call: TRBV7-2
d_call: TRBD2
clone_size: .

cdr3_aa: CASSHPSTGNEKLFF
cdr3_nt: TGTGCCAGCAGCCACCCATCGACAGGGAACGAAAAACTGTTTTTT
j_call: TRBJ1-4
cdr3_length: 15
v_call: TRBV14
d_call: TRBD1
clone_size: many

cdr3_aa: CASSLVIPGLADTQYF
cdr3_nt: TGTGCCAGCAGCTTAGTTATACCGGGATTGGCAGATACGCAGTATTTT
j_call: TRBJ2-3
cdr3_length: 16
v_call: TRBV11-2
d_call: .
clone_size: .

cdr3_aa: CASREWRRALRETQYF
cdr3_nt: TGCGCCAGCAGGGAGTGGAGGAGGGCCCTGAGAGAGACCCAGTACTTC
j_call: TRBJ2-5
cdr3_length: 16
v_call: TRBV10-2
d_call: .
clone_size: .

cdr3_aa: CASSSIQANYGYTF
cdr3_nt: TGTGCCAGCAGTTCCATACAAGCTAACTATGGCTACACCTTC
j_call: TRBJ1-2
cdr3_length: 14
v_call: TRBV12-3/TRBV12-4
d_call: .
clone_size: .

cdr3_aa: CASTQGGTNTGELFF
cdr3_nt: TGTGCCAGCACCCAGGGAGGAACGAACACCGGGGAGCTGTTTTTT
j_call: TRBJ2-2
cdr3_length: 15
v_call: TRBV14
d_call: .
clone_size: once

cdr3_aa: CASTAGRIGNSPQHF
cdr3_nt: TGTGCCAGTACGGCGGGTCGGATTGGGAATTCACCCCAGCATTTT
j_call: TRBJ1-5
cdr3_length: 15
v_call: TRBV19
d_call: .
clone_size: few

cdr3_aa: CASSLPSDYGYTF
cdr3_nt: TGTGCCAGCAGCTTACCGTCGGACTATGGCTACACCTTC
j_call: TRBJ1-2
cdr3_length: 13
v_call: TRBV7-8
d_call: .
clone_size: many

cdr3_aa: CASSLLYTEAFF
cdr3_nt: TGTGCCAGCAGCTTACTCTACACTGAAGCTTTCTTT
j_call: TRBJ1-1
cdr3_length: 12
v_call: TRBV7-2
d_call: .
clone_size: many

cdr3_aa: CASSGSYEHF
cdr3_nt: TGCGCCAGCAGCGGAAGCTACGAGCATTTT
j_call: TRBJ1-5
cdr3_length: 10
v_call: TRBV5-1
d_call: .
clone_size: .

cdr3_aa: CASSLGPGPMTYEQYF
cdr3_nt: TGTGCCAGCAGCTTGGGCCCGGGACCCATGACCTACGAGCAGTACTTC
j_call: TRBJ2-7
cdr3_length: 16
v_call: TRBV5-8
d_call: .
clone_size: few

cdr3_aa: CASSGQGVGYTF
cdr3_nt: TGTGCCAGCAGTGGACAGGGGGTCGGCTACACCTTC
j_call: TRBJ1-2
cdr3_length: 12
v_call: TRBV7-9
d_call: TRBD1
clone_size: .

cdr3_aa: CASSPDRGGMNTEAFF
cdr3_nt: TGTGCCAGCAGCCCAGACAGGGGGGGTATGAACACTGAAGCTTTCTTT
j_call: TRBJ1-1
cdr3_length: 16
v_call: TRBV7-2
d_call: TRBD1
clone_size: .

cdr3_aa: CASSASGSGSSYEQYF
cdr3_nt: TGTGCCAGCAGCGCTAGCGGGAGTGGGAGCTCCTACGAGCAGTACTTC
j_call: TRBJ2-7
cdr3_length: 16
v_call: TRBV11-1
d_call: TRBD2
clone_size: .

cdr3_aa: CTSSSRQGLSSYEQYF
cdr3_nt: TGTACCAGCAGCTCACGACAGGGCTTAAGCTCCTACGAGCAGTACTTC
j_call: TRBJ2-7
cdr3_length: 16
v_call: TRBV7-9
d_call: TRBD1
clone_size: .